The present TCR beta chain was sequenced within a study of T cells in Graves' hyperthyroidism and ophthalmopathy. Each patient was aged 18 to 65 and had newly diagnosed hyperthyroidism of under 2 months' duration. Germline assignment: CDR1 SGHRS and CDR2 YFSETQ. V was pared by 2 bases and J by 5 bases, with 16 bases between. This CDR3 is built from 16 residues. RNA transcripts were the template for amplifying TCR beta CDR3 regions. In the first-round RT-PCR of the TCR CDR3, the HTBI primer set was used. TCRdb reanalysed the multiplex PCR reads using MiXCR and keeps one entry per CDR3 protein. The sample has 150,000 or so distinct CDR3 sequences, approximately 20% seen once. Study results and limitations: From stable hyperthyroidism, ophthalmopathy was set apart by a 13 V-J model. Clonotypes that were expanded in thyroid above 0.001 mostly appeared in blood too.

Of note for this clonotype: The antigen is undetermined.

V is TRBV5-1 and J is TRBJ1-4; tentative D call: TRBD1 (6 bases). Source material: blood. This clonotype originated in a woman aged 50 to 60 with Graves' hyperthyroidism that later progressed to Graves' ophthalmopathy. In nucleotides, the CDR3 is TGCGCCAGCAGCTTACTTTCAAGGCAGGGGAATGAAAAACTGTTTTTT. This codes for CASSLLSRQGNEKLFF.